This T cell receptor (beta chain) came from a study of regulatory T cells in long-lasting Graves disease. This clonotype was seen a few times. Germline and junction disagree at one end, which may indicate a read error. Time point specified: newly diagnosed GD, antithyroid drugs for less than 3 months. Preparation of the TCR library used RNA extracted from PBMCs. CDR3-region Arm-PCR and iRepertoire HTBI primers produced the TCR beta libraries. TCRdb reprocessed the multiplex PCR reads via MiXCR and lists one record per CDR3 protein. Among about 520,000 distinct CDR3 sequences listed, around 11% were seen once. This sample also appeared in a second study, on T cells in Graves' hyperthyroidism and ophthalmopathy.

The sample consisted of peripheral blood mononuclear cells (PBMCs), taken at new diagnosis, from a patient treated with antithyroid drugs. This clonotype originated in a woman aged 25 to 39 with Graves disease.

The CDR3 DNA follows: TGCAGTGTTAGAAGAGGAACTAATGAAAAACTGTTTTTT. Protein product: CSVRRGTNEKLFF. The chain employs TRBV20-1 and TRBJ1-4; D ambiguous. The CDR3 covers 13 residues. The germline CDR1 and CDR2 sequences are DFQATT and SNEGSKA (reference sequence).